Below, 8 T cell receptor beta chains from the same sample are listed, as sequenced in a study of blood T cell repertoires in COVID-19. Profiling relied on immunoSEQ multiplex PCR, and the TCRdb table lists in-frame clones only, not all of them. This table has roughly 60,000 clones, about 93% appearing once. The material sequenced was peripheral blood. Receptors originate from a woman older than 75 with active COVID-19.

CDR3 region: CASRPGLNQPQHF. As DNA, the CDR3 is TGTGCCAGCAGGCCAGGGCTTAATCAGCCCCAGCATTTT. This chain links TRBV28 with TRBJ1-5, with D perhaps matching TRBD1 (5 bases). The CDR3 has 13 amino acids. The V gene lost 6 bases and the J gene lost 4 bases, with 10 bases spanning the gap. The germline V gene encodes CDR1 MDHEN and CDR2 SYDVKM.

The V and J genes are TRBV11-2 and TRBJ2-3, with D possibly TRBD2 on 6 matching bases. The CDR3 covers 13 residues. V lost 5 bases to trimming and J lost 3 bases, with 9 bases between them. The germline CDR1 and CDR2 sequences are SGHAT and FQNNGV. CDR3 coding DNA: TGTGCCAGCAGCGTCGGGAGTACAGATACGCAGTATTTT. It translates to CASSVGSTDTQYF.

This chain links TRBV19 with TRBJ1-6, with D perhaps matching TRBD1 (6 bases). Germline V gene sequence: CDR1 LNHDA, CDR2 SQIVND (reference sequence). V was clipped by 8 bases and J by 3 bases, with 11 bases between them. This CDR3 comprises 14 residues. This CDR3 reads CASLETGYNSPLHF. The CDR3 DNA reads as TGTGCCAGTCTGGAGACAGGCTATAATTCACCCCTCCACTTT.

Of note for this clone: Other nucleotide sequences from this sample produce the same CDR3. The chain recombines TRBV4-1 with TRBJ2-1; TRBD1 aligns across 9 bases. V lost 3 bases and J lost 6; bases outside the gene matches: 15. The length of the CDR3 is 18 residues. CDR1 and CDR2 from the germline V gene are MGHRA and YSYEKL. CDR3: CASSHLNNPGQGLNEQFF. In nucleotides, the CDR3 is TGCGCCAGCAGCCATCTCAACAACCCGGGACAGGGTCTCAATGAGCAGTTCTTC.

The chain joins TRBV5-1 to TRBJ1-6; a possible D gene is TRBD1 (5 bases). Germline-derived CDR1 and CDR2 are SGHRS and YFSETQ. The CDR3 spans 17 residues. V was trimmed by 0 bases and J by 9 bases, leaving 19 bases between them. The CDR3 spells CASSLGSGLAQGSPLHF. DNA of the CDR3: TGCGCCAGCAGCTTGGGGTCAGGGCTCGCGCAGGGTTCACCCCTCCACTTT.

This chain connects TRBV27 to TRBJ2-5; D may be TRBD1 (6 bases). There are 15 residues in the CDR3. The germline gives CDR1 MNHEY, CDR2 SMNVEV (reference sequence). V was clipped by 4 bases and J by 0 bases, with 12 bases between them. CDR3 residues: CASSSQGYNQETQYF. The CDR3 region has the DNA TGTGCCAGCAGTTCCCAGGGGTACAACCAAGAGACCCAGTACTTC.

The CDR3 loop reads CASSLSGGNIQYF. CDR3 coding DNA: TGTGCCAGCAGTTTATCGGGGGGAAACATTCAGTACTTC. This chain uses TRBV28 with TRBJ2-4; 7 bases are a match to TRBD2. This CDR3 region has 13 residues. V shed 1 base, J shed 6 bases, and the junction held 0 bases outside the gene matches. CDR1 MDHEN and CDR2 SYDVKM come from the germline V gene.

The gene calls are TRBV19 and TRBJ1-2, with D uncertain. Germline loops: CDR1 LNHDA, CDR2 SQIVND (reference sequence). CDR3 length equals 15 residues. V gave up 7 bases and J gave up 0 bases, with 15 bases separating them. The CDR3 is CASTHRTGANYGYTF. The CDR3 DNA reads as TGTGCCAGTACTCATAGGACGGGAGCTAACTATGGCTACACCTTC.